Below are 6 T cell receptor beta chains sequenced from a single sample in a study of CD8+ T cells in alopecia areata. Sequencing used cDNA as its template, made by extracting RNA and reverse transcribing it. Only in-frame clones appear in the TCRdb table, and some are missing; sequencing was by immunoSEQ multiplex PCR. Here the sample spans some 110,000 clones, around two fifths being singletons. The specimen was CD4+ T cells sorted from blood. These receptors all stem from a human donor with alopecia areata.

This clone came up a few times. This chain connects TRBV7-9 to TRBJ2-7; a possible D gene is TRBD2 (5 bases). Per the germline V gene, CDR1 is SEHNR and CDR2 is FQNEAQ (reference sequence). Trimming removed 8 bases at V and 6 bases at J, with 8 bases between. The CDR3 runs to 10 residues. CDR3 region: CASGEIEQYF. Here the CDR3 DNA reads TGTGCCAGCGGGGAGATCGAGCAGTACTTC.

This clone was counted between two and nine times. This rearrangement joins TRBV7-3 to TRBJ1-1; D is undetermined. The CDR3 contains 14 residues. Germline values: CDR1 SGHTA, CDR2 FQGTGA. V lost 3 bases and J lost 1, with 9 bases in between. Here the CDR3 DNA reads TGTGCCAGCAGCTTGACGTCGGGGAACACTGAAGCTTTCTTT. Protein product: CASSLTSGNTEAFF. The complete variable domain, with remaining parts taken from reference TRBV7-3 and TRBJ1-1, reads GAGVSQTPSNKVTEKGKYVELRCDPISGHTALYWYRQSLGQGPEFLIYFQGTGAADDSGLPNDRFFAVRPEGSVSTLKIQRTERGDSAVYLCASSLTSGNTEAFFGQGTRLTVV.

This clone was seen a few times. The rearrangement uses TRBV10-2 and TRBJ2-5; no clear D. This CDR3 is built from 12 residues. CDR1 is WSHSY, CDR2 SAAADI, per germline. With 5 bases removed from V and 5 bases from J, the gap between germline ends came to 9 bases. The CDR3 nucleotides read TGCGCCAGCAGTCCCCAGAGGGAGACCCAGTACTTC. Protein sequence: CASSPQRETQYF.

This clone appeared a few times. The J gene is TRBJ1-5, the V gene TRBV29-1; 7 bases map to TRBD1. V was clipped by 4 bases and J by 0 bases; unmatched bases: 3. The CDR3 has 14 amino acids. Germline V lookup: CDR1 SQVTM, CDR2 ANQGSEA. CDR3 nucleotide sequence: TGCAGCGTTGGACAGGGAGATAGCAATCAGCCCCAGCATTTT. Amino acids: CSVGQGDSNQPQHF.

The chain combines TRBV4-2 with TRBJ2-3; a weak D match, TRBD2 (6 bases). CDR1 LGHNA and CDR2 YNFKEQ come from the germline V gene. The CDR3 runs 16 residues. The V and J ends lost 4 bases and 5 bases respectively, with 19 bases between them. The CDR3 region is CASSRASVIEKDTQYF. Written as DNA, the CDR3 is TGTGCCAGCAGCCGGGCTAGCGTGATTGAGAAAGATACGCAGTATTTT.

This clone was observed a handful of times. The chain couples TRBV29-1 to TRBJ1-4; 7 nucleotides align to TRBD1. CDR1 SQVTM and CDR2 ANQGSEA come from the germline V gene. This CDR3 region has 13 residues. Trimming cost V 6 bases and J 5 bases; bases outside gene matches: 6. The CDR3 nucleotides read TGCAGCGTCCCTGCAGGGGGGAATGAAAAACTGTTTTTT. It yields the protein CSVPAGGNEKLFF.